One sample yielded the 23 T cell receptor beta chains listed below, sequenced in a study of blood T cell repertoires in COVID-19. The repertoire was sequenced with immunoSEQ multiplex PCR; TCRdb's copy has only in-frame clones and lacks some. The sample lists approximately 120,000 clones, approximately 74% occurring once. Sequenced sample: peripheral blood. These receptors were collected from an older man with COVID-19, enrolled during active disease.

The chain has TRBV2 and TRBJ1-6, with D perhaps TRBD1 (5 bases). The germline V and J ends were trimmed by 4 bases and 7 bases, with 11 bases remaining between them. The CDR3 spans 14 residues. Germline assignment: CDR1 SNHLY and CDR2 FYNNEI. This chain's CDR3 is CASSVRQSNSPLHF. For the CDR3, the DNA is TGTGCCAGCAGTGTACGACAGTCGAATTCACCCCTCCACTTT.

The genes are TRBV5-1 and TRBJ2-3; 11 nucleotides line up with TRBD2. The CDR3 consists of 16 residues. The J segment lost 2 bases and the V segment lost 0 bases, leaving 2 bases of the junction unmatched. The germline gives CDR1 SGHRS, CDR2 YFSETQ. The CDR3 nucleotides are TGCGCCAGCAGCTTGGGGACTAGCGGGTACACAGATACGCAGTATTTT. Translated, it gives CASSLGTSGYTDTQYF.

This clone occurred once. The chain is built from TRBV19 and TRBJ1-2, with TRBD1 matching over 7 bases. Germline CDR1 reads LNHDA; CDR2 reads SQIVND (reference sequence). This CDR3 spans 17 amino acids. Germline trimming cut 4 bases from V and 3 bases from J; bases unmatched to any gene: 14. This chain's CDR3 is CASSSDGRGTVHYGYTF. The DNA for the CDR3 is TGTGCCAGTAGTAGTGACGGCCGGGGGACAGTCCACTATGGCTACACCTTC.

This clone was detected only once. This chain connects TRBV28 to TRBJ1-5, with D perhaps matching TRBD1 (6 bases). Germline loops: CDR1 MDHEN, CDR2 SYDVKM. V was trimmed by 4 bases and J by 0 bases, leaving 16 bases between them. This CDR3 contains 17 residues. The CDR3 is CASSSLGQIYSNQPQHF. The CDR3 DNA reads as TGTGCCAGCAGTTCCCTCGGACAGATCTATAGCAATCAGCCCCAGCATTTT.

The chain has TRBV7-9 and TRBJ2-5, with a tentative D call TRBD1 (6 bases). Trimming took 3 bases from V and 1 from J, leaving 18 bases between them. Germline CDR1 SEHNR, CDR2 FQNEAQ (reference sequence). The CDR3 has 17 amino acids. CDR3 loop: CASSFAPLLTGQETQYF. In nucleotides, the CDR3 is TGTGCCAGCAGCTTTGCCCCCCTGTTGACAGGCCAAGAGACCCAGTACTTC.

This clone was observed a single time. V gene TRBV2 combines with J gene TRBJ2-1, with 7 bases identical to TRBD2. CDR3 size: 17 residues. Losses at the gene ends were 2 bases for V and 3 bases for J; bases not matched to a gene: 10. CDR1 and CDR2 from the germline V gene are SNHLY and FYNNEI. The CDR3 spells CASSETGGSSGYNEQFF. In nucleotides, the CDR3 is TGTGCCAGCAGTGAAACTGGCGGGAGCTCGGGCTACAATGAGCAGTTCTTC. The variable domain in full, completed from reference TRBV2 and TRBJ2-1, reads EPEVTQTPSHQVTQMGQEVILRCVPISNHLYFYWYRQILGQKVEFLVSFYNNEISEKSEIFDDQFSVERPDGSNFTLKIRSTKLEDSAMYFCASSETGGSSGYNEQFFGPGTRLTVL.

V is TRBV11-2 and J is TRBJ2-5; D possibly corresponds to TRBD2 (5 bases). The CDR3 is 16 residues long. V gave up 5 bases and J gave up 5 bases, with 21 bases separating them. Germline V gene sequence: CDR1 SGHAT, CDR2 FQNNGV. The CDR3 protein is CASSSHLRAGGETQYF. The CDR3, as DNA: TGTGCCAGCAGCAGCCACCTGAGGGCAGGTGGGGAGACCCAGTACTTC.

This CDR3 reads CASSQDGGWASRTEAFF. CDR3 bases: TGCGCCAGCAGCCAAGATGGGGGCTGGGCTTCGAGGACTGAAGCTTTCTTT. The rearrangement uses TRBV4-3 and TRBJ1-1; a possible D gene is TRBD1 (6 bases). Trimming left V 0 bases short and J 5 bases short, with 19 bases between. The CDR3 extends over 17 amino acids. Germline CDR1 reads LGHNA; CDR2 reads YSLEER.

The J gene is TRBJ2-5, the V gene TRBV2; 8 nucleotides line up with TRBD2. This CDR3 has 14 residues. The germline CDR1 and CDR2 sequences are SNHLY and FYNNEI. Trimming removed 5 bases from V and 5 bases from J; junction bases left unmatched: 7. In nucleotides, the CDR3 is TGTGCCAGCAGTTCTACTAGCGGATGGGAGACCCAGTACTTC. It yields the protein CASSSTSGWETQYF. Combining the CDR3 with reference TRBV2 and TRBJ2-5 gives the whole variable domain EPEVTQTPSHQVTQMGQEVILRCVPISNHLYFYWYRQILGQKVEFLVSFYNNEISEKSEIFDDQFSVERPDGSNFTLKIRSTKLEDSAMYFCASSSTSGWETQYFGPGTRLLVL.

V gene TRBV5-5 combines with J gene TRBJ2-1; tentative D call: TRBD1 (8 bases). Germline lookup yields CDR1 SGHKS and CDR2 YYEKEE (reference sequence). The CDR3 consists of 16 residues. Trimming pared 3 bases from V and 5 bases from J, leaving 18 bases between. DNA of the CDR3: TGTGCCAGCAGCTGGACAGGGTCGGCGGGGGACAATGAGCAGTTCTTC. Protein: CASSWTGSAGDNEQFF.

The chain couples TRBV18 to TRBJ2-2, with D possibly matching TRBD1 (6 bases). Germline V lookup: CDR1 KGHSH, CDR2 LQKENI. CDR3 size: 16 residues. V lost 3 bases and J lost 2, with 13 bases in between. CDR3 in DNA: TGTGCCAGCTCACCTAAGGTGGGACAAAACACCGGGGAGCTGTTTTTT. Encoded protein: CASSPKVGQNTGELFF.

The V gene is TRBV24-1, the J gene TRBJ2-7, with D unclear. In germline, CDR1 is KGHDR, CDR2 SFDVKD. Trimming shortened V by 11 bases and J by 3 bases, and 19 bases separated the two germline ends. This CDR3 spans 14 amino acids. CDR3 in amino acids: CANEDMPKIYEQYF. CDR3 in DNA: TGTGCCAACGAAGACATGCCTAAAATCTACGAGCAGTACTTC.

The rearrangement joins TRBV27 to TRBJ2-5; 15 positions agree with TRBD2. The CDR3 is 16 residues long. From germline, CDR1 is MNHEY and CDR2 SMNVEV (reference sequence). V gave up 6 bases and J gave up 5 bases; unmatched junction bases: 7. Here the CDR3 DNA reads TGTGCCAGCAGGGGGACTAGCGGGAGGCCCCCCGAGACCCAGTACTTC. This translates into CASRGTSGRPPETQYF.

The chain links TRBV7-8 to TRBJ2-7, with 12 bases lining up with TRBD2. The J segment lost 3 bases and the V segment lost 1 base, leaving 10 bases of the junction unmatched. This CDR3 is 18 amino acids long. CDR1 SGHVS and CDR2 FQNEAQ come from the germline V gene. In DNA, the CDR3 is TGTGCCAGCAGCTTAGTTGGGACTAGCGGGTCCCTGGGCTACGAGCAGTACTTC. Encoded protein: CASSLVGTSGSLGYEQYF.

The rearrangement links TRBV18 to TRBJ1-3; D gene ambiguous. The CDR3 runs 16 residues. CDR1 and CDR2 from the germline V gene are KGHSH and LQKENI. The V gene lost 1 base and the J gene lost 0 bases, with 10 bases spanning the gap. This CDR3 is CASSPRRVLSGNTIYF. The CDR3 DNA is TGTGCCAGCTCACCACGTCGGGTCCTCTCTGGAAACACCATATATTTT.

This clone came up a few times. V and J are TRBV13 and TRBJ2-7; D is possibly TRBD2 (6 bases). Germline V gene data show CDR1 as PRHDT and CDR2 as FYEKMQ (reference sequence). V gave up 3 bases and J gave up 6 bases, with 9 bases separating them. This CDR3 contains 12 residues. The CDR3 bases are TGTGCCAGCAGCTTGGAGACTAGCGAGCAGTACTTC. Its protein product is CASSLETSEQYF.

The chain uses TRBV28 and TRBJ2-7, with a possible D match to TRBD1 (6 bases). CDR3 length equals 15 residues. Trimming pared 7 bases from V and 2 bases from J, leaving 18 bases between. Germline CDR1 is MDHEN and CDR2 is SYDVKM. As DNA, the CDR3 is TGTGCCAGCACCTACCTCTTGGACAGCGCCTACGAGCAGTACTTC. Residues: CASTYLLDSAYEQYF.

This chain connects TRBV27 to TRBJ2-7; TRBD1 is a possible D gene (6 bases). Germline CDR1 MNHEY, CDR2 SMNVEV (reference sequence). Trimming cost V 6 bases and J 5 bases, with 14 bases left between them. This CDR3 has 13 amino acids. The CDR3 DNA reads as TGTGCCAGCAGCGACCTACAGGGTAACGAGCAGTACTTC. Translating it yields CASSDLQGNEQYF.

The chain combines TRBV6-5 with TRBJ1-6, with TRBD1 as a possible D gene (5 bases). With 2 bases removed from V and 7 bases from J, the gap between germline ends came to 6 bases. Germline V gene data show CDR1 as MNHEY and CDR2 as SVGAGI. CDR3 length equals 13 residues. The CDR3 nucleotides are TGTGCCAGCAGTTACCAGGGAAATTCACCCCTCCACTTT. Encoded protein: CASSYQGNSPLHF.

This sequence joins TRBV28 and TRBJ1-5; D may be TRBD1 (5 bases). Trimming removed 8 bases from V and 0 bases from J, with 11 bases in between. Germline loops: CDR1 MDHEN, CDR2 SYDVKM. This CDR3 spans 14 amino acids. The CDR3 region is CASSSGSSNQPQHF. The CDR3, as DNA: TGTGCCAGCTCTTCAGGGTCTAGCAATCAGCCCCAGCATTTT.

V and J are TRBV29-1 and TRBJ2-7; D possibly corresponds to TRBD1 (5 bases). Trimming cost V 6 bases and J 3 bases, with 12 bases left between them. The CDR3 length is 12 residues. The germline gives CDR1 SQVTM, CDR2 ANQGSEA. CDR3 sequence reads: CSVQSDSYEQYF. CDR3 DNA: TGCAGCGTCCAATCAGACAGCTACGAGCAGTACTTC.

CDR3 region: CASSWADYNSPLHF. The CDR3 region has the DNA TGTGCCAGCAGTTGGGCAGACTATAATTCACCCCTCCACTTT. The V call is TRBV27, the J call TRBJ1-6, with D unclear. V lost 4 bases and J lost 3, with 7 bases in between. Germline V lookup: CDR1 MNHEY, CDR2 SMNVEV (reference sequence). This CDR3 has 14 amino acids.

This clone was observed a handful of times. The rearrangement joins TRBV5-1 to TRBJ1-2, with 9 bases lining up with TRBD1. The J segment lost 2 bases and the V segment lost 2 bases, leaving 1 base of the junction unmatched. Germline CDR1 and CDR2: SGHRS and YFSETQ. The CDR3 contains 14 residues. The CDR3 sequence is CASSFDRGNYGYTF. In DNA, the CDR3 is TGCGCCAGCAGCTTCGACAGGGGGAACTATGGCTACACCTTC.